This T cell receptor (beta chain) was recovered during a study of CD8 T cell repertoires and HIV-1 epitope variants. Study-level information: Enriched T cells were co-cultured with equal autologous T cell-negative cells. Separate from the cultures, 1M uncultured T cells served as baseline. Study findings and constraints: Of under ten antigen-specific beta clonotypes, about six appeared to cross-react with escape variants. No clonotypes responded to the TAALDMSHF plasma variant; 4 or 5 recognized KF9, one HW9.

Libraries were prepared by immunoSEQ multiplex PCR; TCRdb keeps only in-frame clonotypes and omits some of them. The profile covers 4,900 or so clones, with around 63% appearing a single time and 40% to 45% taken by the ten largest. This CDR3 spans 14 amino acids. Germline assignment: CDR1 MNHEY and CDR2 SVGAGI. V lost 7 bases and J 1 base, leaving 13 bases between the germline ends. A note on this clone: The antigen is undetermined.

The rearrangement joins TRBV6-5 to TRBJ1-1; D gene ambiguous. Material: cultured CD8+ T cells derived from PBMCs. This clonotype was obtained from a male donor with HIV. CDR3 bases: TGTGCCAGCACCCCGGCCGTCAAGAACACTGAAGCTTTCTTT. Encoded protein: CASTPAVKNTEAFF.